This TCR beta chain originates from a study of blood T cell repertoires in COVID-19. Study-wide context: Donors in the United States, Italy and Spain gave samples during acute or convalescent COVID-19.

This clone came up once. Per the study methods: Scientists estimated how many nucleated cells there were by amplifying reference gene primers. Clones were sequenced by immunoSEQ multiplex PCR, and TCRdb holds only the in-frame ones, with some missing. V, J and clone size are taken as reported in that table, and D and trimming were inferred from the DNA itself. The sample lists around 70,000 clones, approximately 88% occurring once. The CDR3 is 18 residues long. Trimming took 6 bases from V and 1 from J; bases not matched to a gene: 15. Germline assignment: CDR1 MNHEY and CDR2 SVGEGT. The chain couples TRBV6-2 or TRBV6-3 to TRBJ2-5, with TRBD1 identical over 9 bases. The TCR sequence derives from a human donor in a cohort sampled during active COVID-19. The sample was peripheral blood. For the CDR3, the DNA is TGTGCCAGCAGCCCAAACTACGGACAGGGGTATACCCAAGAGACCCAGTACTTC. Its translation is CASSPNYGQGYTQETQYF.